This T cell receptor (beta chain) derives from a study of memory B cells and T cells in multiple sclerosis. Overall study findings and caveats: Clone-set sizes differed between compartments, so shared clonotype counts needed normalization.

A word on this clone: Antigen specificity is unknown.

TCRdb keeps only in-frame clones here, not all; method: immunoSEQ multiplex PCR. There are more than 6,500 clones in the sample; under 60% occur only once, and 30% to 35% lies in the top ten. Losses at the gene ends were 6 bases for V and 6 bases for J; bases not matched to a gene: 9. Germline values: CDR1 MNHEY, CDR2 SMNVEV (reference sequence). The CDR3 totals 15 residues. Material for sequencing was memory (CD45RO+) CD8+ T cells from blood. This TCR was sampled from a human donor with multiple sclerosis. This chain uses TRBV27 with TRBJ2-1, with 9 bases that match TRBD2. This CDR3 is CASSPPVAGVNEQFF. CDR3 in DNA: TGTGCCAGCAGCCCACCGGTAGCGGGAGTCAATGAGCAGTTCTTC.